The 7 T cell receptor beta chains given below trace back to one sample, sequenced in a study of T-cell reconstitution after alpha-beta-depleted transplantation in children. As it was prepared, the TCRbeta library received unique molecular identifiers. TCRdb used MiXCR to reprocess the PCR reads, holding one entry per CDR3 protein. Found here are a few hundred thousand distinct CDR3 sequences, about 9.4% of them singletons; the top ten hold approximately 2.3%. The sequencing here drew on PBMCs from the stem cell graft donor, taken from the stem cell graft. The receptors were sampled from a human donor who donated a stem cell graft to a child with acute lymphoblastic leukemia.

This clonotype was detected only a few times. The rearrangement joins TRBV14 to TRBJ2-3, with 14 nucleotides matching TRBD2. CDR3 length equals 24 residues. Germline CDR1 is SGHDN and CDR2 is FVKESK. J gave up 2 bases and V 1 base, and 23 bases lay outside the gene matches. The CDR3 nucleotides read TGTGCCAGCAGCCAAGTCGGACCCGGGACTAGCGGGAGAGAGATCCGCGGTTCCACAGATACGCAGTATTTT. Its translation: CASSQVGPGTSGREIRGSTDTQYF.

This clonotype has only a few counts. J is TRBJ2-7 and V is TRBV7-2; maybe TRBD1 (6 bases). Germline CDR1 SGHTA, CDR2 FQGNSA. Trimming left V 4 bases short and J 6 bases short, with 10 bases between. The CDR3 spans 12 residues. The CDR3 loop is CASSSTGFEQYF. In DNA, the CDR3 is TGTGCCAGCAGCTCCACAGGGTTCGAGCAGTACTTC.

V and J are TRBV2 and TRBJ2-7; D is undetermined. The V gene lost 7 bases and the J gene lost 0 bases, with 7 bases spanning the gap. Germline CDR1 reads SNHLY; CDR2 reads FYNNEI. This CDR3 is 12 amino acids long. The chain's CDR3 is CASMTPSYEQYF. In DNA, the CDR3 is TGTGCCAGCATGACTCCCTCCTACGAGCAGTACTTC.

Here the CDR3 reads CASSLVGASAYEQYF. The CDR3 nucleotides read TGTGCCAGCAGCTTAGTGGGGGCCTCTGCCTACGAGCAGTACTTC. J is TRBJ2-7 and V is TRBV7-2; possible D gene TRBD1, 6 bases. The CDR3 covers 15 residues. The V and J ends lost 1 base and 2 bases respectively, with 12 bases between them. Germline V gene data show CDR1 as SGHTA and CDR2 as FQGNSA.

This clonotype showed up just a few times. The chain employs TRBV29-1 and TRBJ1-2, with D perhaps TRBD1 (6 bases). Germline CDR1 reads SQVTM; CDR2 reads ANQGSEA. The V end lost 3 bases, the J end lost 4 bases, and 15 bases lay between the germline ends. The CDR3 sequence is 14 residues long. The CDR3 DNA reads TGCAGCGTTGACCGGGGGGCGGTCTCCTATGGCTACACCTTC. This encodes CSVDRGAVSYGYTF.

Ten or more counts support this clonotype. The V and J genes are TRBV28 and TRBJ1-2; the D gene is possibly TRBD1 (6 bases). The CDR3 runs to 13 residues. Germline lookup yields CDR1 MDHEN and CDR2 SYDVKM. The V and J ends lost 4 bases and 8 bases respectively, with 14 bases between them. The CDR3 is CASSSPTGWGYTF. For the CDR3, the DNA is TGTGCCAGCAGTTCCCCGACAGGATGGGGCTACACCTTC.

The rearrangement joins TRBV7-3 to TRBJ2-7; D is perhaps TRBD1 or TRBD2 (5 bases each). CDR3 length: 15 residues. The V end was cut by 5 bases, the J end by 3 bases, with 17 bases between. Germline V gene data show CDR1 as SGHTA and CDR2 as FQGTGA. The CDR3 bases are TGTGCCAGCAGCCCGTCGGGACCAAAGAACTACGAGCAGTACTTC. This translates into CASSPSGPKNYEQYF.